This T cell receptor (beta chain) was found in a study of T cell repertoires in cytomegalovirus infection. Overall study results and limits: HLA-C-restricted CMV clonotypes gave the most frequent clonotype in two of eight donors. Adding up the frequency of public TCR beta families identified people who carried CMV plus the relevant HLA.

As for this clonotype: Its specificity is not known.

Germline CDR1 reads LNHNV; CDR2 reads YYDKDF (reference sequence). CDR3 length: 12 amino acids. V gave up 8 bases and J gave up 4 bases, with 8 bases separating them. MiXCR was run by TCRdb on the reads, yielding one entry per CDR3 protein. The data contain nearly 650,000 distinct CDR3 sequences, 20% to 30% of them singletons. The sequenced sample consisted of CD8+ T cells from PBMCs. The chain is built from TRBV15 and TRBJ2-2, with D unclear. The sequence derives from a human donor in good health (CMV status not recorded). Some clones in this sample may be carry-over from other donors' samples. The CDR3 DNA is TGTGCCACCTTGAGGCCCACCGGGGAGCTGTTTTTT. Protein: CATLRPTGELFF.